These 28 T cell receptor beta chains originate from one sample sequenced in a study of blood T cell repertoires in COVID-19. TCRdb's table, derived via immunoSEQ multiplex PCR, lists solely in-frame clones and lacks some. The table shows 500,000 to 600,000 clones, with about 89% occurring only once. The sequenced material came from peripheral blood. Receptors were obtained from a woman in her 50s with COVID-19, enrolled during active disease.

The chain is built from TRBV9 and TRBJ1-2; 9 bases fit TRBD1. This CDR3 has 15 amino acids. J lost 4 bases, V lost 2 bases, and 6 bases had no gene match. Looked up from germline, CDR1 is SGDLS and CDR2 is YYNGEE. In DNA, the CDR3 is TGTGCCAGCAGCGTCGGACAGGGGTTATCCTATGGCTACACCTTC. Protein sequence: CASSVGQGLSYGYTF.

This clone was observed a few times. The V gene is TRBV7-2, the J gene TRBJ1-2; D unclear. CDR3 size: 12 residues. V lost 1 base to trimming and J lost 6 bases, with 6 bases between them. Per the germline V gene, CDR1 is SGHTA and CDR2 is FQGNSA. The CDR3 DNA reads TGTGCCAGCAGCTTAGGAGGGAATGGCTACACCTTC. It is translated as CASSLGGNGYTF.

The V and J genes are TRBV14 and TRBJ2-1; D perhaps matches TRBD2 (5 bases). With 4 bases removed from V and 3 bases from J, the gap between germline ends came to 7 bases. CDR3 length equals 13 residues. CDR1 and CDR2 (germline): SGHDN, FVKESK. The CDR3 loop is CASSPGIYNEQFF. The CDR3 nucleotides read TGTGCCAGCAGCCCGGGGATCTACAATGAGCAGTTCTTC.

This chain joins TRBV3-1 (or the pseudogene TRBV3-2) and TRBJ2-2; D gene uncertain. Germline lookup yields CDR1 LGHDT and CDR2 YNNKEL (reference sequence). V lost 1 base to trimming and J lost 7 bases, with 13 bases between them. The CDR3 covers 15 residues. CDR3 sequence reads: CASSQVSLGSGELFF. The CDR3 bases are TGTGCCAGCAGCCAAGTATCTCTAGGTAGCGGGGAGCTGTTTTTT.

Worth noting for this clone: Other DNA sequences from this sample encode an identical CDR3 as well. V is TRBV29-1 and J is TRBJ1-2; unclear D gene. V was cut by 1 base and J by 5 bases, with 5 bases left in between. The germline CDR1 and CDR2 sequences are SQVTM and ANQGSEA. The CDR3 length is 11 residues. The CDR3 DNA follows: TGCAGCGTTGAAGGGCTGTATGGCTACACCTTC. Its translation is CSVEGLYGYTF.

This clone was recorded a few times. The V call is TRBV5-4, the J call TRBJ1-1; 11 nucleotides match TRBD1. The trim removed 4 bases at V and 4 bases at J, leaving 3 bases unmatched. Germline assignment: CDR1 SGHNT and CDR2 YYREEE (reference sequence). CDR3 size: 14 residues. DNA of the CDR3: TGTGCCAGCAGCCCCGGGACAGGGGGCACTGAAGCTTTCTTT. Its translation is CASSPGTGGTEAFF. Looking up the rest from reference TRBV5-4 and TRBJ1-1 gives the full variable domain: ETGVTQSPTHLIKTRGQQVTLRCSSQSGHNTVSWYQQALGQGPQFIFQYYREEENGRGNFPPRFSGLQFPNYSSELNVNALELDDSALYLCASSPGTGGTEAFFGQGTRLTVV.

The CDR3 protein is CASSQASTDTQYF. CDR3 nucleotide sequence: TGTGCCAGCAGCCAAGCTAGCACAGATACGCAGTATTTT. This chain links TRBV3-1 (or the pseudogene TRBV3-2) with TRBJ2-3, with D unclear. V lost 1 base, J lost 0 bases, and 2 bases lay in between. The CDR3 consists of 13 residues. CDR1 is LGHDT and CDR2 is YNNKEL in the germline V gene (reference sequence).

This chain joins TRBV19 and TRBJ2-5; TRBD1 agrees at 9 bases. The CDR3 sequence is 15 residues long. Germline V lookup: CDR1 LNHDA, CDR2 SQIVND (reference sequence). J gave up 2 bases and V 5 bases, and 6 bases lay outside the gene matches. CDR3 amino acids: CASSDPGTGQETQYF. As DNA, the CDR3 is TGTGCCAGTAGTGACCCCGGGACAGGGCAAGAGACCCAGTACTTC.

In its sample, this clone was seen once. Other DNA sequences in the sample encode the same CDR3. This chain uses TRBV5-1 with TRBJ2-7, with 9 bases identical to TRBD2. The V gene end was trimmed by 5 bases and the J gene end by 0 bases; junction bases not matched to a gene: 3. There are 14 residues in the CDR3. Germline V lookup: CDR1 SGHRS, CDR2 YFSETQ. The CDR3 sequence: CASSLTSGSYEQYF. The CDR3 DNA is TGCGCCAGCAGTTTGACTAGCGGCTCCTACGAGCAGTACTTC. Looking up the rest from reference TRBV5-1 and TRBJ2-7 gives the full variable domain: KAGVTQTPRYLIKTRGQQVTLSCSPISGHRSVSWYQQTPGQGLQFLFEYFSETQRNKGNFPGRFSGRQFSNSRSEMNVSTLELGDSALYLCASSLTSGSYEQYFGPGTRLTVT.

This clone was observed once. The CDR3 protein is CASSQLQGDTEAFF. In nucleotides, the CDR3 is TGTGCCAGCAGCCAACTACAGGGGGACACTGAAGCTTTCTTT. This chain links TRBV3-1 (or the pseudogene TRBV3-2) with TRBJ1-1; 8 bases match TRBD1. The CDR3 is made up of 14 amino acids. From germline, CDR1 is LGHDT and CDR2 YNNKEL (reference sequence). The junction had 2 bases not matched to a gene; V was cut back by 2 bases and J by 3 bases.

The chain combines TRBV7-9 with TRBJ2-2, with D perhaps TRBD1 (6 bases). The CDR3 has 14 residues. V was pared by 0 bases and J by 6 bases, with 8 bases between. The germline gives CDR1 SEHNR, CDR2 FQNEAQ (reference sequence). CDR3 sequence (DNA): TGTGCCAGCAGCTTAGCGAAGGGGGCCGGGGAGCTGTTTTTT. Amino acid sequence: CASSLAKGAGELFF.

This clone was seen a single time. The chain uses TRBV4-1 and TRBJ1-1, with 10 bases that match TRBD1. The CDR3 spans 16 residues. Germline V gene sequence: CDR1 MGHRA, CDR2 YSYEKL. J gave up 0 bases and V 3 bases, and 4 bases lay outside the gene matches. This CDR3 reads CASSHLDRGMNTEAFF. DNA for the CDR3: TGCGCCAGCAGCCACCTGGACAGGGGGATGAACACTGAAGCTTTCTTT.

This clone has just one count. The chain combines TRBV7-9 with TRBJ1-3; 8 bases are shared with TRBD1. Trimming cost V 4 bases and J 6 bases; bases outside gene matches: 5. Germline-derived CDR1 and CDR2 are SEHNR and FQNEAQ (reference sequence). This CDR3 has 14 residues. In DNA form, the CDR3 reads TGTGCCAGCAGCTATACGGGACAGGAAAACACCATATATTTT. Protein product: CASSYTGQENTIYF.

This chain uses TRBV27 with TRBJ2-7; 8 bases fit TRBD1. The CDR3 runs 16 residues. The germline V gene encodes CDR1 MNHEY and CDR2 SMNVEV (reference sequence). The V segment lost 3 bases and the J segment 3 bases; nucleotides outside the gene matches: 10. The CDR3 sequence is CASSFSTGEVSYEQYF. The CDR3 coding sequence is TGTGCCAGCAGTTTCTCGACAGGGGAGGTAAGCTACGAGCAGTACTTC.

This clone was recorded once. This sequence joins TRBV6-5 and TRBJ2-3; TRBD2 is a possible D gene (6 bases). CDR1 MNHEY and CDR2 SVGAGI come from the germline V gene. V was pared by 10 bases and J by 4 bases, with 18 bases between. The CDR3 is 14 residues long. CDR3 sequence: CATQARGEADTQYF. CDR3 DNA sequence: TGTGCCACCCAGGCGCGGGGAGAAGCAGATACGCAGTATTTT.

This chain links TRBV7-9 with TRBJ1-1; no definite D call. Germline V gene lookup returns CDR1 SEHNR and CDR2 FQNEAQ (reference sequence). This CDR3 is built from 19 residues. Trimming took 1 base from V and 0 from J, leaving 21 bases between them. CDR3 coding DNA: TGTGCCAGCAGCTTAGGAGGGATCAGATCCTCGTTTATGAACACTGAAGCTTTCTTT. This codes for CASSLGGIRSSFMNTEAFF.

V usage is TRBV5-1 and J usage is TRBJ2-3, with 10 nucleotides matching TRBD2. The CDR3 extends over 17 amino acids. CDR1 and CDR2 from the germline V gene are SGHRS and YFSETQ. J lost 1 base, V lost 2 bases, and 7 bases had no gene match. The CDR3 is CASSLQPLAGGTDTQYF. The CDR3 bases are TGCGCCAGCAGCTTACAACCTCTAGCGGGGGGCACAGATACGCAGTATTTT.

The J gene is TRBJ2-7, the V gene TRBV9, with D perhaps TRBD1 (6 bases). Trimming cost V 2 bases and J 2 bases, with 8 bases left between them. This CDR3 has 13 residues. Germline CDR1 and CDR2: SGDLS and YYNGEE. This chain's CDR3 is CASSVGTTYEQYF. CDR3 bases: TGTGCCAGCAGCGTGGGGACAACCTACGAGCAGTACTTC. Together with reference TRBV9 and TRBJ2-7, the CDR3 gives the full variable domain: DSGVTQTPKHLITATGQRVTLRCSPRSGDLSVYWYQQSLDQGLQFLIQYYNGEERAKGNILERFSAQQFPDLHSELNLSSLELGDSALYFCASSVGTTYEQYFGPGTRLTVT.

CDR3 sequence: CASSPPGGTEAFF. The DNA for the CDR3 is TGTGCCAGCAGCCCGCCCGGGGGCACTGAAGCTTTCTTT. The chain links TRBV11-2 to TRBJ1-1; D possibly corresponds to TRBD1 (5 bases). The CDR3 is 13 residues long. The V end was cut by 5 bases, the J end by 4 bases, with 11 bases between. The germline gives CDR1 SGHAT, CDR2 FQNNGV.

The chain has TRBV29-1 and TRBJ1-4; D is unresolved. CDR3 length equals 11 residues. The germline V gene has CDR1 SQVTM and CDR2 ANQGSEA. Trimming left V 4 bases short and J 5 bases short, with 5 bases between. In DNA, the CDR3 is TGCAGCGTTGCCCTCAATGAAAAACTGTTTTTT. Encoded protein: CSVALNEKLFF.

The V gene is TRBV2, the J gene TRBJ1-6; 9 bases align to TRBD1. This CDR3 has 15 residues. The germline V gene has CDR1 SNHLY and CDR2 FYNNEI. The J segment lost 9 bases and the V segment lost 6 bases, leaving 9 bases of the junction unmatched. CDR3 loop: CASRAQQGASSPLHF. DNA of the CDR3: TGTGCCAGCAGAGCCCAACAGGGGGCTAGTTCACCCCTCCACTTT.

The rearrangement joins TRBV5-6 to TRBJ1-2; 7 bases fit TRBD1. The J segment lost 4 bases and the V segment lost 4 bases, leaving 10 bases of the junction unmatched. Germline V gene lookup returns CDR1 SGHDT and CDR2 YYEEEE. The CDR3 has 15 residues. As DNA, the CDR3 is TGTGCCAGCAGCCGACGGGAACAGGGGTTCTATGGCTACACCTTC. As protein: CASSRREQGFYGYTF.

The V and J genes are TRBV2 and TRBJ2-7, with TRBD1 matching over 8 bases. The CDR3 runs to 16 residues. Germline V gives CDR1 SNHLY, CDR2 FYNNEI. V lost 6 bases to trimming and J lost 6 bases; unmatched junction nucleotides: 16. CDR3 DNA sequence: TGTGCCAGCAGCGGGTCAATTGAGACAGGGGCGGGCGAGCAGTACTTC. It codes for CASSGSIETGAGEQYF.

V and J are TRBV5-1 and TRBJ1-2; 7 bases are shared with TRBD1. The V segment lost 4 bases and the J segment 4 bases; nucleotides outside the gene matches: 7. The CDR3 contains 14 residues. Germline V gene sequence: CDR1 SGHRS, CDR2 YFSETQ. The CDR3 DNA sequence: TGCGCCAGCAGCCCGACAGGGCGAAGCTATGGCTACACCTTC. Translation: CASSPTGRSYGYTF.

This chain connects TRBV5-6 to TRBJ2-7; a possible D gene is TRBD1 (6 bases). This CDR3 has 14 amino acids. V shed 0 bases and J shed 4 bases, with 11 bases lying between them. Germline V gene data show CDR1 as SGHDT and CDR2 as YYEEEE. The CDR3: CASSLERQDYEQYF. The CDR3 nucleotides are TGTGCCAGCAGCTTGGAGAGACAGGATTACGAGCAGTACTTC.

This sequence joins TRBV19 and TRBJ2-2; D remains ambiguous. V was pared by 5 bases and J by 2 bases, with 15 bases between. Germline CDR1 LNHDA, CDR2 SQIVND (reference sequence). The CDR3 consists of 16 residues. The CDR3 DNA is TGTGCCAGTAGTCCCGCCCCTAGAAGAAACACCGGGGAGCTGTTTTTT. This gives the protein CASSPAPRRNTGELFF. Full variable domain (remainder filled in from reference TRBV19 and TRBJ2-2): DGGITQSPKYLFRKEGQNVTLSCEQNLNHDAMYWYRQDPGQGLRLIYYSQIVNDFQKGDIAEGYSVSREKKESFPLTVTSAQKNPTAFYLCASSPAPRRNTGELFFGEGSRLTVL.

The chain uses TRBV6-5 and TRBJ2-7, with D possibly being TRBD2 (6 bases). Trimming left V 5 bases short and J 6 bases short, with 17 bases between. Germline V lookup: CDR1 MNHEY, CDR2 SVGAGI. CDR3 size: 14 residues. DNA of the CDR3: TGTGCCAGCAGTACGGGTGGAGGGGTAAGCGAGCAGTACTTC. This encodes CASSTGGGVSEQYF.

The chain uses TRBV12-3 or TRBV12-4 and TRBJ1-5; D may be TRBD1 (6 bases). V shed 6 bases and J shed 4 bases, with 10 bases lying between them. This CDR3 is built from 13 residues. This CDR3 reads CASRRTVNQPQHF. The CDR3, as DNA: TGTGCCAGCAGAAGGACAGTAAATCAGCCCCAGCATTTT.